The rows below give T cell receptor beta chains drawn from one sample of a study of shared clonotypes between healthy human individuals. The repertoire was sequenced with immunoSEQ multiplex PCR; TCRdb's copy has only in-frame clones and lacks some. This sample has under 200,000 clones; 90% to 95% occur once, and the top ten carry 0.067%. What was sequenced was naive CD4+ T cells sorted from blood. The receptors here all came from a woman younger than 45 in good health. The CDR3 runs from the conserved cysteine through the conserved F or W. The size field is filled for only some rows; it gives once, few, many or a size class.

size	V	J	CDR3
.	TRBV10-1	TRBJ1-3	CASSEGGTAGNTIYF
.	TRBV28	TRBJ1-6	CASTYNRGPNSPLHF
.	TRBV19	TRBJ2-7	CASSSQRGASYVEQYF
.	TRBV21-1	TRBJ1-2	CASSNRGQGNCGYTF
.	TRBV18	TRBJ1-5	CASSPTSRQGNQPQHF
.	TRBV28	TRBJ2-7	CASSPSKAPRGSYEQYF
.	TRBV10-3	TRBJ2-3	CATSSGRGTDTQYF
few	TRBV27	TRBJ2-7	CASRKAGHYEQYF
.	TRBV6-1	TRBJ2-7	CASRPGQGASYEQYF
.	TRBV28	TRBJ2-7	CASSLGLGQYF
once	TRBV27	TRBJ2-7	CASSVNRGDEQYF
.	TRBV18	TRBJ1-1	CASSPLQGGMNTEAFF
.	TRBV7-9	TRBJ2-1	CASSLGHNEQFF
.	TRBV5-4	TRBJ2-5	CASSLGGRGTQYF
.	TRBV5-1	TRBJ2-1	CASSLRLAGEDEQFF
once	TRBV30	TRBJ2-7	CAWSKRSSYEQYF
.	TRBV27	TRBJ1-2	CASSVQGFDYGYTF
.	TRBV18	TRBJ2-5	CASSPQGQGLETQYF
.	TRBV5-1	TRBJ1-5	CASSLGQDNQPQHF
.	TRBV19	TRBJ1-1	CASSNRGRGRLNTEAFF
.	TRBV28	TRBJ2-5	CASTKPGQGLREQYF
.	TRBV6-5	TRBJ1-1	CASSQGIWNTEAFF
.	TRBV5-1	TRBJ2-7	CASTHGSIVGFDEQYF
.	TRBV18	TRBJ2-7	CASSPIPTNNYEQYF
.	TRBV19	TRBJ2-5	CASTEGTRGETQYF
.	TRBV5-1	TRBJ1-4	CASSPRTGMNEKLFF
once	TRBV7-2	TRBJ1-1	CASSLAGDTEAFF
.	TRBV9	TRBJ2-2	CASSRGATGELFF
once	TRBV28	TRBJ2-1	CASSTGPRSYNEQFF
.	TRBV15	TRBJ2-7	CATSRDNYEQYF
.	TRBV28	TRBJ1-3	CASGNDFLSGNTIYF
.	TRBV6-6	TRBJ2-7	CASSALRDEQYF
.	TRBV9	TRBJ2-7	CASSVAQGGVVYEQYF
.	TRBV7-9	TRBJ1-1	CASSSTGGIRYTEAFF
.	TRBV11-1	TRBJ2-2	CASSSTGKSTGELFF
.	TRBV27	TRBJ2-2	CASSLSIQATGELFF
.	TRBV28	TRBJ2-1	CASGRVPNEQFF
.	TRBV5-4	TRBJ1-1	CASSLDRGEAFF
.	TRBV5-6	TRBJ1-1	CASSHRGAGTEAFF
.	TRBV27	TRBJ2-2	CASSFRTGRLGGELFF
.	TRBV28	TRBJ2-7	CASRTGTGGYEQYF
.	TRBV9	TRBJ2-1	CASSSGRASGSNEQFF
.	TRBV10-1	TRBJ2-2	CASSVNSGEFTGELFF
.	TRBV27	TRBJ1-2	CASGPQGAPFYGYTF
.	TRBV19	TRBJ2-2	CASTHFSGRPGGELFF
.	TRBV13	TRBJ2-1	CASSLKWNEQFF
.	TRBV19	TRBJ2-7	CASSMAGTSVYEQYF
.	TRBV27	TRBJ2-7	CASSPKTSGSYEQYF
.	TRBV6-1	TRBJ1-4	CASSAYRVGNEKLFF